This record concerns one T cell receptor beta chain sequence. This CDR3 is 11 amino acids long. CDR1 and CDR2 (germline): DFQATT, SNEGSKA (reference sequence). Trimming removed 5 bases from V and 7 bases from J, with 8 bases in between. This sample is part of a study of identical twins. Each CDR3 protein gets one entry after TCRdb re-called the 5' RACE reads with MiXCR. The profile shows fewer than 900,000 distinct CDR3 sequences, about 20% of them singletons. The same data also went into a second study, on T cells expressing NK-cell markers.

The genes are TRBV20-1 and TRBJ2-2; D perhaps matches TRBD1 (5 bases). Material: PBMCs. The TCR originated in a young woman in good health. CDR3 DNA: TGCAGTGCTTACAGGAGCGGGGAGCTGTTTTTT. It encodes CSAYRSGELFF.